This TCR beta chain was recorded in a study of Ad26.COV2.S vaccination and SARS-CoV-2 variants. Study summary: Administration of Ad26.COV2.S was intramuscular, either once or twice 56 days apart.

Stated treatment: 19 received Ad26.COV2.S at low or high dose, single or two shots; roughly five received placebo; per-sample allocation not given. The investigators took samples on day 63 after the first vaccine or placebo injection. Sequencing was performed with immunoSEQ multiplex PCR; in TCRdb, only in-frame clones are kept and a portion is missing. The sample carries under 500,000 clones, over 80% recorded once. V shed 3 bases and J shed 1 base, with 13 bases lying between them. Germline V gives CDR1 LNHDA, CDR2 SQIVND (reference sequence). This CDR3 is 16 amino acids long. The chain recombines TRBV19 with TRBJ1-5; D is perhaps TRBD1 (5 bases). This specimen was peripheral blood, taken in a trial of Ad26.COV2.S vaccine versus placebo. This sequence was found in a person aged 18-60 years who received the Ad26.COV2.S COVID-19 vaccine or a placebo. This CDR3 reads CASSIPYGDSNQPQHF. DNA of the CDR3: TGTGCCAGTAGTATCCCCTATGGGGACAGCAATCAGCCCCAGCATTTT.